This T cell receptor (beta chain) was documented in a study of T cell clonality in common variable immunodeficiency (dated by TCRdb to between 2015 and 2016). Most CVID patients and most healthy controls were of Caucasian heritage. Heparinized peripheral whole blood samples of about 4.5 to 9 ml were obtained from each donor. Genomic DNA from adults with common variable immune deficiency (CVID) and from healthy adult controls was used to sequence TCRbeta CDR3 repertoires. There were around 22 healthy adult volunteers in the control group (approximately 12 female and 10 male), ranging in age from 23 to 66 years, with a mean age of roughly 35. Diluted blood was density-centrifuged over Hypaque 1077 or Ficoll-Paque to isolate peripheral blood mononuclear cells. Genomic DNA was extracted from unsorted mononuclear cells by Qiagen column purification or by a centrifugation-based method. What the work shows at the level of the full study, not this receptor alone: Despite equal DNA input, controls averaged approximately 77,000 unique sequences per sample versus about 31,547 in CVID samples. CVID subjects shared fewer TCRbeta clones with each other than healthy controls did (p < 0.0001). Increased TCRbeta clonality was found in CVID subjects compared with healthy controls (t-test p = 0.018), with the increase being most characteristic of about a third of subjects. According to the authors, figuring out what caused the increased clonality in CVID would require sequencing the repertoires of T cell subpopulations. Reportedly, TCRbeta sequences from CVID had fewer deletions and N-nucleotide insertions, and highly modified clones with 13 or more V deletions were absent from CVID. Correlations between repertoire features and clinical complications were limited by patient heterogeneity within the CVID cohort.

There are many counts of this clone. The antigen this receptor binds is unknown. CVID samples and control samples contributed equivalent amounts of genomic DNA as sequencing input. For every sample, a 60 bp segment covering the rearranged TCRbeta CDR3 region was amplified and then sequenced. The immunoSEQ assay, a bias-corrected multiplex PCR with high-throughput sequencing, was employed for TCRbeta amplification. On the authors' methods: Every unique nucleotide sequence was considered a clone and was annotated with V, D and J genes, copy number and frequency. Sequences were labeled productive if in frame, and non-productive if out of frame or containing stop codons. Clonality was calculated from Shannon's entropy as previously described. Mean CDR3 Kyte-Doolittle hydropathy was derived from the predicted amino acid sequences of productive clones. Using the R hclust function, scaled V gene usage was clustered hierarchically with Manhattan distance and complete linkage. Sharing of clones by CDR3 amino acid sequence was evaluated through resampling of 12 repertoires per group over 100 rounds. The repertoires were screened for 70 published EBV-specific TCRbeta sequences and a few hundred published CMV-specific TCRbeta sequences. Two CVID samples yielding fewer than 10,000 sequences were excluded from analysis, leaving more than 35 CVID repertoires. Held by TCRdb, this immuneACCESS table contains in-frame sequences only and omits some clones. Under half of the omission traces to an unresolved V gene where checked; the cause of the rest is unknown. That table is the source of V, J and clone size, and D and trimming were worked out from the DNA. The sample comprises 40,000 to 55,000 clones, and every one was counted more than once. The ten biggest clones cover about 6.5% of the sample.

The clonotype was recovered from a person aged 18-70 years in good health. The material sequenced was peripheral blood mononuclear cells.

CDR3 bases read: TGCGCCAGCAGTTCCGACAGGGAGGGA. It encodes CASSSDREG. The entire CDR3 protein is CASSSDREGAFF. The rearranged segments are TRBV5-1 and TRBJ1-1; 7 junctional bases match TRBD1. The read finishes 3 residues shy of the CDR3 end, and the germline J gene is used to complete it. The germline V gene sets CDR1 to SGHRS and CDR2 to YFSETQ. The CDR3 sequence holds 12 residues, the cysteine and phenylalanine included. The DNA has 27 bases, all within the CDR3, and is read from base 1.